Listed below are T cell receptor beta chains from one sample, sequenced in a study of Tregs in tolerant kidney transplant recipients. Profiled with immunoSEQ multiplex PCR; TCRdb holds only in-frame clones, not every one. The table has 100,000 to 150,000 clones, almost 95% seen once; the top ten hold roughly 0.61%. The specimen sequenced was CD4+ T cells from blood. The receptors were sampled from a human donor in good health. Both conserved end residues are part of each CDR3. The D gene is left open where the match is weak. Clone size is given for some rows only: seen once, a few or many times, or a class if the clone is expanded.

TRBD1	TRBV28	TRBJ1-2	NA	15	CASSFPQGGIYGYTF	TGTGCCAGCAGTTTCCCTCAGGGGGGCATCTATGGCTACACCTTC
NA	TRBV9	TRBJ1-1	NA	15	CASSVAGGTKTEAFF	TGTGCCAGCAGCGTAGCTGGGGGGACGAAGACTGAAGCTTTCTTT
NA	TRBV5-1	TRBJ2-1	NA	14	CASSWLTVGNEQFF	TGCGCCAGCAGCTGGTTGACAGTTGGCAATGAGCAGTTCTTC
NA	TRBV10-2	TRBJ2-1	once	19	CASSERGLLFISVYNEQFF	TGCGCCAGCAGTGAGCGGGGACTGCTTTTTATCTCGGTCTACAATGAGCAGTTCTTC
NA	TRBV5-4	TRBJ1-5	NA	14	CASSLGIRGQPQHF	TGTGCCAGCAGCTTGGGGATCAGGGGTCAGCCCCAGCATTTT
NA	TRBV9	TRBJ2-2	NA	14	CASSVTGNAGELFF	TGTGCCAGCAGCGTAACGGGGAACGCCGGGGAGCTGTTTTTT
TRBD2	TRBV11-2	TRBJ2-3	NA	15	CASSLIGGSPDTQYF	TGTGCCAGCAGCTTAATCGGCGGGAGCCCAGATACGCAGTATTTT
NA	TRBV2	TRBJ2-1	NA	17	CASTVAGRARVGNEQFF	TGTGCCAGCACCGTGGCGGGCAGGGCGCGAGTTGGCAATGAGCAGTTCTTC
TRBD1	TRBV19	TRBJ2-3	NA	13	CASSQDRTDTQYF	TGTGCCAGTAGTCAGGACAGGACAGATACGCAGTATTTT
NA	TRBV7-2	TRBJ2-1	once	11	CASSLVGEQFF	TGTGCCAGCAGCTTAGTAGGTGAGCAGTTCTTC
TRBD2	TRBV19	TRBJ2-1	NA	15	CASSTPGGRAYEQFF	TGTGCCAGTAGTACCCCAGGAGGGAGGGCCTATGAGCAGTTCTTC
TRBD1	TRBV19	TRBJ2-7	NA	15	CASKESGTGSYEQYF	TGTGCCAGTAAGGAGTCCGGGACAGGCTCCTACGAGCAGTACTTC
NA	TRBV14	TRBJ2-3	NA	14	CASSITIWADTQYF	TGTGCCAGCAGTATAACTATTTGGGCAGATACGCAGTATTTT
NA	TRBV19	TRBJ2-7	NA	12	CASGFRGYEQYF	TGTGCCAGCGGCTTTAGGGGCTACGAGCAGTACTTC
NA	TRBV4-1	TRBJ1-2	NA	15	CASSQGGAIGYGYTF	TGCGCCAGCAGCCAAGGAGGAGCTATCGGCTATGGCTACACCTTC
TRBD1	TRBV7-9	TRBJ2-7	NA	16	CASSLDWAGGNDEQYF	TGTGCCAGCAGCTTAGATTGGGCAGGGGGCAACGACGAGCAGTACTTC
TRBD1	TRBV6-1	TRBJ2-7	NA	14	CASSRQQGVYEQYF	TGTGCCAGCAGCCGGCAACAGGGGGTATACGAGCAGTACTTC
NA	TRBV30	TRBJ1-1	few	15	CAWIPSTHKNTEAFF	TGTGCCTGGATCCCGTCGACACATAAGAACACTGAAGCTTTCTTT
NA	TRBV5-1	TRBJ1-2	NA	14	CASSGDGKVYGYTF	TGCGCCAGCAGCGGCGACGGGAAAGTCTATGGCTACACCTTC
NA	TRBV29-1	TRBJ1-1	few	12	CSVPKENTEAFF	TGCAGCGTTCCTAAAGAGAACACTGAAGCTTTCTTT
NA	TRBV5-6	TRBJ1-1	few	11	CASSFGGEAFF	TGTGCCAGCAGCTTCGGGGGTGAAGCTTTCTTT
NA	TRBV7-8	TRBJ2-1	NA	15	CASSLRGGQYNEQFF	TGTGCCAGCAGCTTAAGGGGGGGGCAATACAATGAGCAGTTCTTC
NA	TRBV18	TRBJ1-1	NA	14	CASSPGGGSTEAFF	TGTGCCAGCTCACCAGGGGGGGGATCCACTGAAGCTTTCTTT
NA	TRBV5-4	TRBJ2-5	NA	15	CASSLGAGGGETQYF	TGTGCCAGCAGCTTGGGGGCAGGGGGAGGGGAGACCCAGTACTTC
NA	TRBV6-5	TRBJ2-5	once	15	CASSLGKTVQETQYF	TGTGCCAGCAGTTTGGGAAAGACAGTTCAAGAGACCCAGTACTTC
NA	TRBV7-8	TRBJ2-7	NA	12	CASSLWRLEQYF	TGTGCCAGCAGCTTATGGCGGCTCGAGCAGTACTTC